The TCR beta chain described here comes from a study of PD-1 blockade in classical Hodgkin lymphoma. Here immunoSEQ multiplex PCR was the method, and the copy in TCRdb shows in-frame clones only, minus some. The sample lists about 41,000 clones; approximately 83% were seen once. Each patient experienced a relapse that followed autologous stem cell transplantation, and brentuximab vedotin exposure varied. Germline V lookup: CDR1 SGDLS, CDR2 YYNGEE. CDR3 length equals 15 residues. V was cut by 0 bases and J by 9 bases, with 15 bases left in between. Here the sequenced sample was peripheral blood mononuclear cells (PBMCs), taken at baseline. The receptor comes from a human donor with classical Hodgkin lymphoma. This chain uses TRBV9 with TRBJ2-2; maybe TRBD1 (5 bases). The chain's CDR3 is CASSVGSLGRRELFF. For the CDR3, the DNA is TGTGCCAGCAGCGTAGGTTCGCTGGGGCGACGGGAGCTGTTTTTT. The full variable domain, completed using reference TRBV9 and TRBJ2-2, is DSGVTQTPKHLITATGQRVTLRCSPRSGDLSVYWYQQSLDQGLQFLIQYYNGEERAKGNILERFSAQQFPDLHSELNLSSLELGDSALYFCASSVGSLGRRELFFGEGSRLTVL.